The 11 T cell receptor beta chains below were found in one sample sequenced in a study of T cell clonality in common variable immunodeficiency. Assay used: immunoSEQ multiplex PCR; TCRdb lists only in-frame clones, some missing. This sample has about 35,000 clones, each found more than once. The sequencing sample was made of peripheral blood mononuclear cells. These receptors were taken from a person aged 18-69 years in good health.

This clone was observed at least ten times. The read falls 3 residues short of the CDR3 end, and the missing part is taken from the germline J gene. The chain employs TRBV7-3 and TRBJ2-5; TRBD2 might be the D (5 bases). Trimming cost V 0 bases and J 5 bases, with 7 bases left between them. Germline V CDR1 and CDR2: SGHTA, FQGTGA. The CDR3 is 13 amino acids. The DNA read from the CDR3 is TGTGCCAGCAGCTTAACGTCGGGGGAGACC. Translating it yields CASSLTSGET. The entire CDR3 reads CASSLTSGETQYF.

This clone was seen many times. Read sequence stops 3 residues before the CDR3 end, and the germline J gene provides the missing end. This chain uses TRBV7-8 with TRBJ2-2, with 9 bases that match TRBD2. The germline CDR1 and CDR2 sequences are SGHVS and FQNEAQ. The V and J ends lost 5 bases and 4 bases, in that order; junction bases with no gene match: 2. This CDR3 is built from 14 residues. CDR3 DNA (partial): TGTGCCAGCAGCGCGGGACTAGCCACCGGGGAG. This translates into CASSAGLATGE. The complete CDR3 protein is CASSAGLATGELFF.

To note about this clone: From the germline J gene comes the end of the CDR3, since the read stops 3 residues before it. V usage is TRBV5-3 and J usage is TRBJ1-3; D unclear. TRBV5-3 belongs to the ORF category, with a function that is uncertain. Trimming removed 1 base from V and 0 bases from J, with 17 bases in between. There are 18 residues in the CDR3. The CDR3: CARSLTYKRLNSGNTIYF. The DNA read from the CDR3 is TGTGCCAGAAGCTTGACCTATAAGCGGCTCAACTCTGGAAACACC.

The CDR3 bases that were read are TGTGCCAGCAGCAAACCGGGACAGGGGGTGACTGAA. Translation: CASSKPGQGVTE. The whole CDR3 protein is CASSKPGQGVTEAFF. The chain recombines TRBV7-9 with TRBJ1-1; 11 positions agree with TRBD1. The read stops 3 residues short of the end of the CDR3; the missing end is completed from the germline J gene. Trimming cost V 5 bases and J 5 bases; bases outside gene matches: 7. Germline V gives CDR1 SEHNR, CDR2 FQNEAQ (reference sequence). The CDR3 loop spans 15 amino acids.

The sample holds many counts of this clone. Read data end 3 residues before the CDR3 end; the end is taken from the germline J gene. The chain joins TRBV6-1 to TRBJ2-3; 7 bases map to TRBD2. Germline loops: CDR1 MNHNS, CDR2 SASEGT. This CDR3 is 14 amino acids long. With V trimmed by 1 base and J by 7 bases, 5 bases remained unmatched. The DNA read from the CDR3 is TGTGCCAGCAGTGAAGGGGGGGGATTATATACG. This gives the protein CASSEGGGLYT. The CDR3 reads in full as CASSEGGGLYTQYF.

This clone has at least ten counts. The CDR3 end lies 3 residues beyond the end of the read and is filled in from the germline J gene. The gene calls are TRBV2 and TRBJ2-3; possibly TRBD1 for D (5 bases). The CDR3 extends over 14 amino acids. Per the germline V gene, CDR1 is SNHLY and CDR2 is FYNNEI. V dropped 5 bases and J dropped 2 bases, with 11 bases sitting between them. The CDR3 reads CASSWGSTTDTQYF. The covered CDR3 bases are TGTGCCAGCAGTTGGGGCAGCACCACAGATACG.

This clone appeared many times. The read stops 3 residues short of the end of the CDR3; the missing end is completed from the germline J gene. The chain carries TRBV20-1 and TRBJ2-2; weak D call: TRBD2 (7 bases). Germline V gene sequence: CDR1 DFQATT, CDR2 SNEGSKA (reference sequence). The CDR3 has 13 amino acids. Incomplete CDR3 DNA: TGCAGTGCCCGCAAGGGGGGGAATGAAAAG. Its translation: CSARKGGNEK. The complete CDR3 sequence is CSARKGGNEKLFF.

This clone was counted only a few times. The sequenced fragment ends 3 residues before the CDR3 boundary, so the rest is inferred from the germline J gene. The chain uses TRBV11-2 and TRBJ2-7, with TRBD1 as a possible D gene (5 bases). CDR3 size: 13 residues. Germline CDR1 SGHAT, CDR2 FQNNGV. V was cut by 5 bases and J by 0 bases, with 8 bases left in between. The part of the CDR3 DNA that was read is TGTGCCAGCAGCCGTGACAGCTCCTACGAG. This sequence encodes CASSRDSSYE. The whole CDR3 protein reads CASSRDSSYEQYF.

This clone was observed at least ten times. The missing CDR3 end, 3 residues past where the read stops, is filled in from the germline J gene. The chain combines TRBV2 with TRBJ1-2; 10 bases are shared with TRBD1. CDR1 and CDR2 (germline): SNHLY, FYNNEI. The CDR3 runs 13 residues. Trimming removed 5 bases from V and 5 bases from J; junction bases left unmatched: 2. The CDR3 DNA, read in part, is TGTGCCAGCAGTCGGACAGGGGGATATGGC. Its translation is CASSRTGGYG. The whole CDR3 is CASSRTGGYGYTF. Using reference TRBV2 and TRBJ1-2 for the parts outside the CDR3, the full variable domain is EPEVTQTPSHQVTQMGQEVILRCVPISNHLYFYWYRQILGQKVEFLVSFYNNEISEKSEIFDDQFSVERPDGSNFTLKIRSTKLEDSAMYFCASSRTGGYGYTFGSGTRLTVV.

There are many counts of this clone. Read data end 3 residues before the CDR3 end; the end is taken from the germline J gene. J is TRBJ2-3 and V is TRBV6-2 or TRBV6-3; 8 nucleotides align to TRBD2. With V trimmed by 6 bases and J by 6 bases, 8 bases remained unmatched. Germline values: CDR1 MNHEY, CDR2 SVGEGT. This CDR3 is 14 amino acids long. The CDR3 sequence is CASSVTAGADTQYF. Incomplete CDR3 DNA: TGTGCCAGCAGCGTTACAGCGGGAGCGGATACG.

This clone was observed at least ten times. The read ends 3 residues before the CDR3 terminus; that terminus is restored from the germline J gene. This chain uses TRBV11-2 with TRBJ2-7; D is unresolved. The CDR3 covers 12 residues. Germline CDR1 reads SGHAT; CDR2 reads FQNNGV. Trimming pared 5 bases from V and 6 bases from J, leaving 11 bases between. The CDR3 sequence is CASSVRVGEQYF. The sequenced CDR3 bases are TGTGCCAGCAGCGTAAGGGTGGGCGAG.